This is a list of T cell receptor beta chains from one sample in a study of response to subunit inactivated influenza vaccine. Via MiXCR, TCRdb re-called the RT-PCR reads, giving one row per CDR3 protein. The sample has more than 200,000 distinct CDR3 sequences, 9% to 15% seen once. Sequenced here: non-naive T cells sorted from PBMCs, sampled 14 to 15 days before vaccination. The source of these receptors is a man between 50 and 59 years old who received an inactivated influenza vaccine. CDR3s include the opening cysteine and the closing phenylalanine or tryptophan. Fields, in order: CDR3 protein, CDR3 DNA, D gene, CDR3 length, J gene, clone size, V gene. The D gene is left open where the match is weak. Part of the rows lack a size; the others show once, few, many or a class for expanded clones.

cdr3_aa: CASSLKGQGNNSPLHF
cdr3_nt: TGTGCCAGCAGCTTAAAGGGACAGGGGAATAATTCACCCCTCCACTTT
d_call: TRBD1
cdr3_length: 16
j_call: TRBJ1-6
clone_size: NA
v_call: TRBV7-2

cdr3_aa: CASSFFPGANVLTF
cdr3_nt: TGTGCCAGCAGTTTTTTCCCTGGGGCCAACGTCCTGACTTTC
d_call: NA
cdr3_length: 14
j_call: TRBJ2-6
clone_size: NA
v_call: TRBV6-5

cdr3_aa: CSAIGGEGTSGTYEQYF
cdr3_nt: TGCAGTGCTATAGGGGGGGAAGGGACTAGCGGGACTTACGAGCAGTACTTC
d_call: TRBD2
cdr3_length: 17
j_call: TRBJ2-7
clone_size: few
v_call: TRBV20-1

cdr3_aa: CASSDNRRLAGETQYF
cdr3_nt: TGTGCCAGCAGCGACAACCGTAGGCTAGCGGGAGAGACCCAGTACTTC
d_call: TRBD2
cdr3_length: 16
j_call: TRBJ2-5
clone_size: few
v_call: TRBV7-9

cdr3_aa: CASHPALAGNTGELFF
cdr3_nt: TGTGCCAGCCACCCCGCACTAGCGGGGAACACCGGGGAGCTGTTTTTT
d_call: TRBD2
cdr3_length: 16
j_call: TRBJ2-2
clone_size: NA
v_call: TRBV2

cdr3_aa: CSANWPGTWKYNEQFF
cdr3_nt: TGCAGTGCTAACTGGCCCGGGACTTGGAAGTACAATGAGCAGTTCTTC
d_call: NA
cdr3_length: 16
j_call: TRBJ2-1
clone_size: NA
v_call: TRBV20-1

cdr3_aa: CAIGPSGYEQYF
cdr3_nt: TGTGCCATCGGACCTAGCGGTTACGAGCAGTACTTC
d_call: TRBD2
cdr3_length: 12
j_call: TRBJ2-7
clone_size: few
v_call: TRBV28

cdr3_aa: CSARERTGGISGANVLTF
cdr3_nt: TGCAGTGCTAGAGAGCGGACAGGGGGAATCTCTGGGGCCAACGTCCTGACTTTC
d_call: TRBD1
cdr3_length: 18
j_call: TRBJ2-6
clone_size: few
v_call: TRBV20-1

cdr3_aa: CASSLSDGRETQYF
cdr3_nt: TGTGCCAGCAGCCTGTCGGACGGCCGAGAGACCCAGTACTTC
d_call: NA
cdr3_length: 14
j_call: TRBJ2-5
clone_size: few
v_call: TRBV6-1

cdr3_aa: CSAIQGWDYEQYF
cdr3_nt: TGCAGTGCTATACAGGGCTGGGACTACGAGCAGTACTTC
d_call: NA
cdr3_length: 13
j_call: TRBJ2-7
clone_size: many
v_call: TRBV20-1

cdr3_aa: CSVVPGNTEAFF
cdr3_nt: TGCAGCGTTGTTCCAGGGAACACTGAAGCTTTCTTT
d_call: NA
cdr3_length: 12
j_call: TRBJ1-1
clone_size: many
v_call: TRBV29-1

cdr3_aa: CSAGIAGAPEQYF
cdr3_nt: TGCAGTGCTGGGATAGCGGGAGCGCCCGAGCAGTACTTC
d_call: TRBD2
cdr3_length: 13
j_call: TRBJ2-7
clone_size: NA
v_call: TRBV20-1

cdr3_aa: CASSDGFMNTEAFF
cdr3_nt: TGCGCCAGCAGTGACGGATTCATGAACACTGAAGCTTTCTTT
d_call: NA
cdr3_length: 14
j_call: TRBJ1-1
clone_size: few
v_call: TRBV5-1

cdr3_aa: CASSLRGLSNQPQHF
cdr3_nt: TGTGCCAGCAGTTTACGGGGTCTCAGCAATCAGCCCCAGCATTTT
d_call: NA
cdr3_length: 15
j_call: TRBJ1-5
clone_size: many
v_call: TRBV12-3/TRBV12-4

cdr3_aa: CASTPLLIHNEQFF
cdr3_nt: TGTGCCAGCACCCCGCTACTAATCCACAATGAGCAGTTCTTC
d_call: NA
cdr3_length: 14
j_call: TRBJ2-1
clone_size: medium-sized
v_call: TRBV7-9

cdr3_aa: CASSEAEGFYNEQFF
cdr3_nt: TGTGCCAGCAGCGAAGCAGAGGGCTTCTACAATGAGCAGTTCTTC
d_call: NA
cdr3_length: 15
j_call: TRBJ2-1
clone_size: NA
v_call: TRBV7-6

cdr3_aa: CASSDTSGVPYNEQFF
cdr3_nt: TGTGCCAGCAGTGATACTTCGGGAGTCCCCTACAATGAGCAGTTCTTC
d_call: NA
cdr3_length: 16
j_call: TRBJ2-1
clone_size: many
v_call: TRBV25-1